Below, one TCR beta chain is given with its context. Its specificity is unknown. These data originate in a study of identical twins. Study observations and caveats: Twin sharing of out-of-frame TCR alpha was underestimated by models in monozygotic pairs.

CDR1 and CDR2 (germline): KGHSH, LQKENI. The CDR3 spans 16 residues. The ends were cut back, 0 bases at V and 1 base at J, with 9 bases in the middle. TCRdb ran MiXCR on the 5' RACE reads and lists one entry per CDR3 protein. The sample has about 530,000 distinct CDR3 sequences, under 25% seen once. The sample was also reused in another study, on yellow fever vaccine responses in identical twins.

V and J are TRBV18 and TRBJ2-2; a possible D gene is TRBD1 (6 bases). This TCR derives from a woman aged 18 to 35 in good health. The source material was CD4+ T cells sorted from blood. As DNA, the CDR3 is TGTGCCAGCTCACCACCGGGGGCGGAGAACACCGGGGAGCTGTTTTTT. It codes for CASSPPGAENTGELFF. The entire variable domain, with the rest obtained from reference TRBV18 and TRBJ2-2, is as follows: NAGVMQNPRHLVRRRGQEARLRCSPMKGHSHVYWYRQLPEEGLKFMVYLQKENIIDESGMPKERFSAEFPKEGPSILRIQQVVRGDSAAYFCASSPPGAENTGELFFGEGSRLTVL.